This record covers a single T cell receptor beta chain. Its antigen is as yet unknown. This CDR3 is built from 14 residues. From germline, CDR1 is MNHEY and CDR2 SVGAGI. Trimming stripped 8 bases from V and 8 bases from J, with 18 bases between. PCR employed 60 Vbeta and 13 Jbeta primers. The protocol was immunoSEQ multiplex PCR, while the TCRdb copy is restricted to in-frame clones and leaves out a portion. This sample has approximately 100,000 clones, with about 79% found just once. This record belongs to a study of cytomegalovirus exposure and HLA in healthy donors. Study results and limitations: Sequencing depth across donors, presence/absence analyses assumed, was roughly uniform.

Sequencing was carried out using PBMCs. The receptor was isolated from a female donor in good health and CMV-seropositive. V gene TRBV6-5 combines with J gene TRBJ1-4; D is possibly TRBD1 (5 bases). The CDR3 sequence is CASAYDSRGEKLFF. Here the CDR3 DNA reads TGTGCCAGCGCTTACGACAGTCGGGGGGAAAAACTGTTTTTT.